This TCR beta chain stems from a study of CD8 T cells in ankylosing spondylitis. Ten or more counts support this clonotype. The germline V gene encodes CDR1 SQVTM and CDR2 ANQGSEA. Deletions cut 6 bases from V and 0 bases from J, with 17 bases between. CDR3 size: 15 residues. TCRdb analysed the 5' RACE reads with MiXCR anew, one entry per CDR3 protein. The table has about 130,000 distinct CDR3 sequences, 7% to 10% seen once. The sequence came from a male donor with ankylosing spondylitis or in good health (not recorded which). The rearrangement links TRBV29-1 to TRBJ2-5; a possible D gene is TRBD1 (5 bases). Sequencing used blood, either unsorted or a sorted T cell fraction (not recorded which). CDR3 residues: CSVIMKTAYQETQYF. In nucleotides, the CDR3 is TGCAGCGTGATAATGAAGACAGCTTACCAAGAGACCCAGTACTTC.